What follows describes a single T cell receptor (beta chain). This record comes from a study of blood T cell repertoires in COVID-19. CDR3 length equals 17 residues. Trimming removed 3 bases from V and 0 bases from J, with 15 bases in between. CDR1 and CDR2 (germline): LNHDA, SQIVND (reference sequence). The data were produced by immunoSEQ multiplex PCR, yet TCRdb's version contains in-frame clones alone and is incomplete. The table shows 95,000 to 150,000 clones, with roughly 84% occurring only once. The study drew participants aged about 18 to 95 years from fewer than 30 US areas. Membership in each cohort depended on participant-reported clinical history.

V and J are TRBV19 and TRBJ1-3; unclear D gene. The receptor was isolated from a woman aged 25 to 39 who had recovered from COVID-19. The specimen was PBMCs or T cells enriched from blood (not recorded which). The CDR3 reads CASSISYRTISGNTIYF. The DNA for the CDR3 is TGTGCCAGTAGTATTTCGTACAGAACCATCTCTGGAAACACCATATATTTT. The entire variable domain, with the rest obtained from reference TRBV19 and TRBJ1-3, is as follows: DGGITQSPKYLFRKEGQNVTLSCEQNLNHDAMYWYRQDPGQGLRLIYYSQIVNDFQKGDIAEGYSVSREKKESFPLTVTSAQKNPTAFYLCASSISYRTISGNTIYFGEGSWLTVV.